The 18 T cell receptor beta chains reported below all come from one sample, sequenced in a study of blood T cell repertoires in COVID-19. Assay used: immunoSEQ multiplex PCR; TCRdb lists only in-frame clones, some missing. The table shows a few hundred thousand clones, with roughly nine tenths occurring only once. Material: PBMCs or T cells enriched from blood (not recorded which). Receptors were obtained from a woman aged 40 to 50 who had recovered from COVID-19.

The J gene is TRBJ2-1, the V gene TRBV9; 9 nucleotides match TRBD1. This CDR3 contains 16 residues. The germline CDR1 and CDR2 sequences are SGDLS and YYNGEE. V shed 0 bases, J shed 7 bases, and the junction held 8 bases outside the gene matches. The CDR3 loop reads CASSVALGTGWNEQFF. CDR3 nucleotides: TGTGCCAGCAGCGTAGCTCTCGGGACAGGGTGGAATGAGCAGTTCTTC.

A few counts support this clone. The genes are TRBV2 and TRBJ2-2; D is undetermined. V was trimmed by 4 bases and J by 5 bases, leaving 8 bases between them. CDR3 length: 13 residues. The V gene's germline CDR1 is SNHLY and CDR2 FYNNEI. The CDR3 DNA reads TGTGCCAGCAGTGCCTCCGGGACCGGGGAGCTGTTTTTT. Translating gives CASSASGTGELFF.

The chain is built from TRBV7-9 and TRBJ2-1; D possibly corresponds to TRBD1 (6 bases). CDR3 length equals 14 residues. The V end was cut by 5 bases, the J end by 3 bases, with 11 bases between. Germline V gene data show CDR1 as SEHNR and CDR2 as FQNEAQ (reference sequence). The CDR3 nucleotides are TGTGCCAGCAGCCATTTGACAGGCTACAATGAGCAGTTCTTC. Amino acid sequence: CASSHLTGYNEQFF.

The CDR3 region is CASSARSGTSNTGELFF. Here the CDR3 DNA reads TGTGCCAGCAGTGCCCGATCCGGGACTAGTAACACCGGGGAGCTGTTTTTT. J is TRBJ2-2 and V is TRBV28; 8 positions match TRBD2. Germline CDR1 MDHEN, CDR2 SYDVKM. With 5 bases clipped from V and 2 bases from J, the junction kept 10 bases outside the gene matches. The length of the CDR3 is 17 residues.

Remarks on this clone: Other nucleotide sequences in the sample specify the same CDR3. The rearrangement links TRBV18 to TRBJ1-1; the match to TRBD1 covers 9 bases. V lost 1 base and J lost 7; bases outside the gene matches: 1. The CDR3 length is 13 residues. Germline CDR1 is KGHSH and CDR2 is LQKENI. DNA for the CDR3: TGTGCCAGCTCACCACTGACAGGGGGTGAAGCTTTCTTT. Protein sequence: CASSPLTGGEAFF. Full variable domain (rest looked up from reference TRBV18 and TRBJ1-1): NAGVMQNPRHLVRRRGQEARLRCSPMKGHSHVYWYRQLPEEGLKFMVYLQKENIIDESGMPKERFSAEFPKEGPSILRIQQVVRGDSAAYFCASSPLTGGEAFFGQGTRLTVV.

The chain joins TRBV7-3 to TRBJ1-5; a weak D match, TRBD1 (5 bases). The CDR3 consists of 18 residues. Germline V gives CDR1 SGHTA, CDR2 FQGTGA. V was cut by 5 bases and J by 1 base, with 21 bases left in between. The CDR3 sequence is CASSTHGLRGTSNQPQHF. CDR3 DNA sequence: TGTGCCAGCAGCACCCACGGACTTCGGGGGACGAGCAATCAGCCCCAGCATTTT.

The J gene is TRBJ1-5, the V gene TRBV18; 7 positions match TRBD1. CDR1 and CDR2 (germline): KGHSH, LQKENI. J gave up 4 bases and V 4 bases, and 4 bases lay outside the gene matches. The CDR3 extends over 14 amino acids. Here the CDR3 DNA reads TGTGCCAGCTCACTAGGACAGGAAAATCAGCCCCAGCATTTT. Encoded protein: CASSLGQENQPQHF. The variable domain in full, completed from reference TRBV18 and TRBJ1-5, reads NAGVMQNPRHLVRRRGQEARLRCSPMKGHSHVYWYRQLPEEGLKFMVYLQKENIIDESGMPKERFSAEFPKEGPSILRIQQVVRGDSAAYFCASSLGQENQPQHFGDGTRLSIL.

The V call is TRBV3-1 (or the pseudogene TRBV3-2), the J call TRBJ2-5; the match to TRBD2 covers 13 bases. The CDR3 contains 16 residues. V lost 1 base to trimming and J lost 3 bases; unmatched junction nucleotides: 2. The germline gives CDR1 LGHDT, CDR2 YNNKEL (reference sequence). The CDR3 sequence: CASSQGGTSGEETQYF. DNA for the CDR3: TGTGCCAGCAGCCAAGGCGGGACTAGCGGGGAAGAGACCCAGTACTTC.

The CDR3 nucleotides are TGTGCCAGCTCTCGCAGCCAAGAGACCCAGTACTTC. Translated, it gives CASSRSQETQYF. This chain links TRBV18 with TRBJ2-5; no clear D gene. V lost 6 bases, J lost 1 base, and 6 bases lay in between. This CDR3 is built from 12 residues. Germline values: CDR1 KGHSH, CDR2 LQKENI.

The chain links TRBV24-1 to TRBJ2-6; perhaps TRBD2 as D (6 bases). Deletions cut 6 bases from V and 4 bases from J, with 15 bases between. From germline, CDR1 is KGHDR and CDR2 SFDVKD. This CDR3 is 16 amino acids long. CDR3 DNA: TGTGCCACCAGTCCAAAGGGAGGAGGGGGGGCCAACGTCCTGACTTTC. The encoded protein is CATSPKGGGGANVLTF.

The chain carries TRBV3-1 (or the pseudogene TRBV3-2) and TRBJ2-4; 8 bases are a match to TRBD1. Looked up from germline, CDR1 is LGHDT and CDR2 is YNNKEL (reference sequence). V lost 1 base and J lost 3; bases outside the gene matches: 8. This CDR3 spans 17 amino acids. The CDR3 loop is CASSQVAGGRGKNIQYF. In nucleotides, the CDR3 is TGTGCCAGCAGCCAAGTTGCAGGGGGCAGGGGCAAAAACATTCAGTACTTC.

The chain combines TRBV4-3 with TRBJ1-2; 7 bases line up with TRBD1. CDR1 and CDR2 from the germline V gene are LGHNA and YSLEER. The CDR3 has 14 amino acids. V lost 1 base and J lost 8; bases outside the gene matches: 7. Here the CDR3 DNA reads TGCGCCAGCAGCCAAGGGAGGACAGGTGTCGGCTACACCTTC. Encoded protein: CASSQGRTGVGYTF.

This chain uses TRBV6-5 with TRBJ2-7; the match to TRBD2 covers 8 bases. J gave up 2 bases and V 11 bases, and 8 bases lay outside the gene matches. Germline loops: CDR1 MNHEY, CDR2 SVGAGI. The CDR3 extends over 13 amino acids. CDR3 loop: CAAQVAGTYEQYF. The CDR3, as DNA: TGTGCCGCCCAAGTAGCGGGGACCTACGAGCAGTACTTC.

This chain connects TRBV5-4 to TRBJ1-5, with 7 nucleotides matching TRBD1. Germline V gene sequence: CDR1 SGHNT, CDR2 YYREEE (reference sequence). Trimming at V came to 5 bases and at J to 5 bases, leaving 16 bases not matched to a gene. This CDR3 contains 17 residues. CDR3 residues: CASSPKLGGQNYQPQHF. The DNA for the CDR3 is TGTGCCAGCAGTCCCAAACTGGGGGGACAGAATTATCAGCCCCAGCATTTT.

The chain is built from TRBV23-1 and TRBJ1-4; 9 nucleotides agree with TRBD1. TRBV23-1 is identified as an open reading frame with a role that is uncertain. With V trimmed by 0 bases and J by 10 bases, 18 bases remained unmatched. The CDR3 runs to 19 residues. The CDR3 reads CASSQSPGTGRGHNRKLFF. The DNA for the CDR3 is TGCGCCAGCAGTCAATCACCCGGGACAGGGCGTGGGCATAATCGAAAACTGTTTTTT.

V is TRBV28 and J is TRBJ1-2; D is ambiguous. The CDR3 totals 14 residues. The germline gives CDR1 MDHEN, CDR2 SYDVKM. The germline V and J ends were trimmed by 6 bases and 2 bases, with 13 bases remaining between them. The chain's CDR3 is CASRLTTRNYGYTF. The CDR3 DNA reads TGTGCCAGCAGACTGACAACACGGAACTATGGCTACACCTTC.

The chain recombines TRBV3-1 (or the pseudogene TRBV3-2) with TRBJ2-1, with D possibly TRBD1 on 5 matching bases. The CDR3 spans 14 residues. Deletions cut 4 bases from V and 4 bases from J, with 11 bases between. The V gene's germline CDR1 is LGHDT and CDR2 YNNKEL (reference sequence). The CDR3 spells CASSPLRQYNEQFF. In DNA form, the CDR3 reads TGTGCCAGCAGCCCCCTGCGACAGTACAATGAGCAGTTCTTC.

The chain combines TRBV29-1 with TRBJ2-1; 7 bases fit TRBD2. Looked up from germline, CDR1 is SQVTM and CDR2 is ANQGSEA. Losses at the gene ends were 3 bases for V and 0 bases for J; bases not matched to a gene: 5. The CDR3 is made up of 15 amino acids. Here the CDR3 DNA reads TGCAGCGTTGAGCCGGGAGGAAGCTCCTACAATGAGCAGTTCTTC. This sequence encodes CSVEPGGSSYNEQFF.